Described below is a single TCR beta chain sequence and its context. Its target is unknown. The germline V and J ends were trimmed by 1 base and 1 base, with 15 bases remaining between them. This CDR3 has 17 amino acids. Germline CDR1 SEHNR, CDR2 FQNEAQ (reference sequence). This sample stems from a study of spatial heterogeneity in lung cancer. Indicated time point: sample taken at primary tumor resection. Tumor, nontumor lung or frozen PBMC supplied whole RNA, sequenced without sorting. TCR cDNA molecules each had a unique molecular identifier. TCRdb ran MiXCR on the 5' RACE reads and lists one entry per CDR3 protein. The sample has roughly 28,000 distinct CDR3 sequences; under 8.5% are singletons. Overall study results and limits: Tumoral mutation counts were tracked by counts of expanded intratumoral alpha and beta TCRs.

The source of this sequence is a male donor with early-stage non-small cell lung cancer. The source material was lung tumor tissue, sampled at surgery. This chain uses TRBV7-9 with TRBJ2-3; D possibly matches TRBD1 or TRBD2 (5 bases each). For the CDR3, the DNA is TGTGCCAGCAGCTTAGAGGGTCCGGGACGGGGCACAGATACGCAGTATTTT. Its translation is CASSLEGPGRGTDTQYF.